What follows is one T cell receptor beta chain and its context. The germline CDR1 and CDR2 sequences are MNHEY and SVGAGI. The CDR3 spans 13 residues. V was trimmed by 6 bases and J by 4 bases, leaving 13 bases between them. One entry per CDR3 protein, called by TCRdb with MiXCR from the 5' RACE reads. The table includes about 53,000 distinct CDR3 sequences, 24% detected once. The TCR was taken from a female donor with breast cancer. This chain joins TRBV6-5 and TRBJ2-7; D is possibly TRBD1 (6 bases). What was sequenced was tumor-infiltrating naive CD4+ T cells sorted from the breast tumor. Subset of the sample: naive CD4+ T cells, CD4+CD45RA+CD25-. CDR3 coding DNA: TGTGCCAGCAGGGGTTTTAGGGGGTACGAGCAGTACTTC. It is translated as CASRGFRGYEQYF.